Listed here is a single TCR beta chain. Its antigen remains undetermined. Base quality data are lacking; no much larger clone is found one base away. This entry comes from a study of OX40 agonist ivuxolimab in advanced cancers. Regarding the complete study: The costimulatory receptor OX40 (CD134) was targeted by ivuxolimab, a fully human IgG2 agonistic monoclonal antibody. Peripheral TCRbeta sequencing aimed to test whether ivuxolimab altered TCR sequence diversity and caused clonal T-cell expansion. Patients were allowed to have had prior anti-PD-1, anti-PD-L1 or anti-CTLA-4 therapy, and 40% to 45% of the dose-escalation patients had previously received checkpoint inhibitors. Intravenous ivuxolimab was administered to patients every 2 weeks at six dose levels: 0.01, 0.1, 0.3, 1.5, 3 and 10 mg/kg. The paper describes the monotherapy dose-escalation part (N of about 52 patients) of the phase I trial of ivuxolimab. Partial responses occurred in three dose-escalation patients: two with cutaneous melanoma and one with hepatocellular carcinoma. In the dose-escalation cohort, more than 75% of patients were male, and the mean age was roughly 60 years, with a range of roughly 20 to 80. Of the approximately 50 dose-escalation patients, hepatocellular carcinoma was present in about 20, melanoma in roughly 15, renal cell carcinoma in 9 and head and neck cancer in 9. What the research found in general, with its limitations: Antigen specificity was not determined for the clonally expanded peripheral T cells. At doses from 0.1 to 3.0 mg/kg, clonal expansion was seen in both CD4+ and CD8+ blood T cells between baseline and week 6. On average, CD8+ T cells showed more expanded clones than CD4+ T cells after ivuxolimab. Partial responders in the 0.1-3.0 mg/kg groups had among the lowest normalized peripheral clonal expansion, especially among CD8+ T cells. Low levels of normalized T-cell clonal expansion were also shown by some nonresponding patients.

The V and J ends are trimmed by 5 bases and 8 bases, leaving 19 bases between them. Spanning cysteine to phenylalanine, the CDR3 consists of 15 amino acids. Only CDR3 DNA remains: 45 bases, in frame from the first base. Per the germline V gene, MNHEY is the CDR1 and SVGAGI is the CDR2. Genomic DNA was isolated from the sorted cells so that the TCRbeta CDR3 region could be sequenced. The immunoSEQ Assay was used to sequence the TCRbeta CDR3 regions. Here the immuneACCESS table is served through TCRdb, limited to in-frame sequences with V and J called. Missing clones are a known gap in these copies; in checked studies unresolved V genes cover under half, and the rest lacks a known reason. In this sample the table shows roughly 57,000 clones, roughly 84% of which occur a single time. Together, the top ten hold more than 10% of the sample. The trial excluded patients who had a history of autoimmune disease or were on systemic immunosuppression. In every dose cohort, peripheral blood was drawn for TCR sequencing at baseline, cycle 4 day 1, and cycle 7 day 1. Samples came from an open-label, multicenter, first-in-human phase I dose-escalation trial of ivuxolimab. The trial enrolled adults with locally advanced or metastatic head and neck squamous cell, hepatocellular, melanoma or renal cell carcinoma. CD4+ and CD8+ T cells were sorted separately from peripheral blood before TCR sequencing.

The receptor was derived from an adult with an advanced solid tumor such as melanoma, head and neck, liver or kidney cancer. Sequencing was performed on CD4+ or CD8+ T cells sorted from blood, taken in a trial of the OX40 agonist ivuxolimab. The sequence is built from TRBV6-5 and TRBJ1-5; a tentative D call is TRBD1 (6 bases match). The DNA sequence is TGTGCCAGCAGTCAAACCTACAGGGACATGGAGCCCCAGCATTTT. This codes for CASSQTYRDMEPQHF.